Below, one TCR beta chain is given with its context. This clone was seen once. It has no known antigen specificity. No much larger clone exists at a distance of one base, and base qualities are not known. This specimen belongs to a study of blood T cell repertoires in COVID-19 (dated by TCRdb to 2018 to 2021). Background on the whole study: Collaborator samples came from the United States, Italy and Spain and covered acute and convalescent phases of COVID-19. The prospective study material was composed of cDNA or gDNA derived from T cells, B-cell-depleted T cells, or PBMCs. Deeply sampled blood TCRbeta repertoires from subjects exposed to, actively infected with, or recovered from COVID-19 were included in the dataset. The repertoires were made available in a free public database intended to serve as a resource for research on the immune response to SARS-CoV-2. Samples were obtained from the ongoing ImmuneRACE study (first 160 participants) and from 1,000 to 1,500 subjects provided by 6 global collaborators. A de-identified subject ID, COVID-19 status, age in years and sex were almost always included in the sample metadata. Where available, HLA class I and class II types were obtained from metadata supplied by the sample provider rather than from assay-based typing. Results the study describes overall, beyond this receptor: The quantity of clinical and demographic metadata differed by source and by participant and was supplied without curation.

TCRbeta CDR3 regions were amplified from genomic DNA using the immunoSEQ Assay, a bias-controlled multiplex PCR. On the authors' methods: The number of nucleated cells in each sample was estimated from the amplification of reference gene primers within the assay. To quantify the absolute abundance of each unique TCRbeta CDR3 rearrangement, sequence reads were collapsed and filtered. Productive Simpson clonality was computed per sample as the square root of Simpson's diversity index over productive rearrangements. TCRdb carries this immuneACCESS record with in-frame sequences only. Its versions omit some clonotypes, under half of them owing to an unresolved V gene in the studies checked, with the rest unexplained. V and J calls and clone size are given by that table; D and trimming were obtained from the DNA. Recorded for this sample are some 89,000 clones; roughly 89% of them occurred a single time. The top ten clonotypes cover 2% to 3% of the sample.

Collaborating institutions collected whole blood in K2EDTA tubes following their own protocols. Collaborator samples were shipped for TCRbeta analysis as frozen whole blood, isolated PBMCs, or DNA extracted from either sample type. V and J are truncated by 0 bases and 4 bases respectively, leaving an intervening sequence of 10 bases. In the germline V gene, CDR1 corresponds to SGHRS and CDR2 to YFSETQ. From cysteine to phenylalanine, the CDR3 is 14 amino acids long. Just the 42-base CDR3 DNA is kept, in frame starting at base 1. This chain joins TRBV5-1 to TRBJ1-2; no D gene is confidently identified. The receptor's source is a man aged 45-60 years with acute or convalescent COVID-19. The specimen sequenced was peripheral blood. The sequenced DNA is TGCGCCAGCAGCTTGGAAGGGAGTCCCTATGGCTACACCTTC. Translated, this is CASSLEGSPYGYTF.